One and the same sample provided the 8 T cell receptor beta chains below, sequenced in a study of blood T cell repertoires in COVID-19. TCRdb's table, derived via immunoSEQ multiplex PCR, lists solely in-frame clones and lacks some. The sample records approximately 150,000 clones, about nine tenths being singletons. Sequencing was performed on peripheral blood. The receptors here all came from a woman between 55 and 75 years old with active or convalescent COVID-19.

The chain uses TRBV11-2 and TRBJ2-6, with D possibly matching TRBD2 (5 bases). V lost 4 bases and J lost 2, with 15 bases in between. This CDR3 comprises 17 residues. CDR1 is SGHAT and CDR2 is FQNNGV in the germline V gene. CDR3 DNA: TGTGCCAGCAGCTCAAGGAGGTTCCGTCCTGGGGCCAACGTCCTGACTTTC. It translates to CASSSRRFRPGANVLTF.

V and J are TRBV7-9 and TRBJ2-3; 13 bases align to TRBD2. From germline, CDR1 is SEHNR and CDR2 FQNEAQ (reference sequence). This CDR3 is built from 19 residues. Trimming cost V 5 bases and J 2 bases; bases outside gene matches: 13. The CDR3 loop reads CASSTAPGLAGRYTDTQYF. The CDR3 DNA reads as TGTGCCAGCAGCACGGCCCCGGGACTAGCGGGGCGGTACACAGATACGCAGTATTTT.

J is TRBJ1-2 and V is TRBV28, with 8 nucleotides matching TRBD1. The ends lost 10 bases at V and 7 bases at J; junction bases unmatched: 14. CDR1 and CDR2 (germline): MDHEN, SYDVKM. The CDR3 runs to 14 residues. In DNA, the CDR3 is TGTGCCACTAAAACAGGGGGGCTCTACGCTGGCTACACCTTC. It translates to CATKTGGLYAGYTF.

The chain carries TRBV18 and TRBJ2-7; tentative D call: TRBD2 (6 bases). V was clipped by 1 base and J by 0 bases, with 10 bases between them. The germline CDR1 and CDR2 sequences are KGHSH and LQKENI. The CDR3 consists of 15 residues. The CDR3 is CASSPRVGGSYEQYF. Written as DNA, the CDR3 is TGTGCCAGCTCACCACGAGTGGGGGGCTCCTACGAGCAGTACTTC. Full variable domain (remainder filled in from reference TRBV18 and TRBJ2-7): NAGVMQNPRHLVRRRGQEARLRCSPMKGHSHVYWYRQLPEEGLKFMVYLQKENIIDESGMPKERFSAEFPKEGPSILRIQQVVRGDSAAYFCASSPRVGGSYEQYFGPGTRLTVT.

This clone was picked up one time. J is TRBJ1-2 and V is TRBV19, with D uncertain. Germline values: CDR1 LNHDA, CDR2 SQIVND (reference sequence). The CDR3 runs 12 residues. V was pared by 4 bases and J by 8 bases, with 11 bases between. The CDR3: CASSTGLLGYTF. The CDR3 region has the DNA TGTGCCAGTAGTACCGGACTTCTCGGCTACACCTTC. Supplemented by reference TRBV19 and TRBJ1-2, the full variable domain reads DGGITQSPKYLFRKEGQNVTLSCEQNLNHDAMYWYRQDPGQGLRLIYYSQIVNDFQKGDIAEGYSVSREKKESFPLTVTSAQKNPTAFYLCASSTGLLGYTFGSGTRLTVV.

The V call is TRBV19, the J call TRBJ2-1, with TRBD2 identical over 8 bases. CDR1 LNHDA and CDR2 SQIVND come from the germline V gene (reference sequence). V gave up 6 bases and J gave up 12 bases; unmatched junction bases: 13. The CDR3 has 14 residues. CDR3 loop: CASRPLAGGGGQFF. CDR3 bases: TGTGCCAGTAGGCCTCTCGCGGGGGGTGGTGGGCAGTTCTTC.

The V call is TRBV18, the J call TRBJ2-4, with 16 bases aligning to TRBD2. Germline trimming cut 8 bases from V and 4 bases from J; bases unmatched to any gene: 11. The germline gives CDR1 KGHSH, CDR2 LQKENI. The CDR3 totals 18 residues. The CDR3, as DNA: TGTGCCAGCAGCCCGGGACTAGCGGGGGGGATAAGGAAAAACATTCAGTACTTC. Protein: CASSPGLAGGIRKNIQYF. The full variable domain, completed using reference TRBV18 and TRBJ2-4, is NAGVMQNPRHLVRRRGQEARLRCSPMKGHSHVYWYRQLPEEGLKFMVYLQKENIIDESGMPKERFSAEFPKEGPSILRIQQVVRGDSAAYFCASSPGLAGGIRKNIQYFGAGTRLSVL.

The V call is TRBV19, the J call TRBJ1-2, with D possibly being TRBD1 (5 bases). CDR1 LNHDA and CDR2 SQIVND come from the germline V gene (reference sequence). Trimming pared 1 base from V and 2 bases from J, leaving 5 bases between. CDR3 length: 13 amino acids. CDR3 nucleotide sequence: TGTGCCAGTAGTATAGCAGGGAACTATGGCTACACCTTC. Its protein is CASSIAGNYGYTF. The entire variable domain, with the rest obtained from reference TRBV19 and TRBJ1-2, is as follows: DGGITQSPKYLFRKEGQNVTLSCEQNLNHDAMYWYRQDPGQGLRLIYYSQIVNDFQKGDIAEGYSVSREKKESFPLTVTSAQKNPTAFYLCASSIAGNYGYTFGSGTRLTVV.